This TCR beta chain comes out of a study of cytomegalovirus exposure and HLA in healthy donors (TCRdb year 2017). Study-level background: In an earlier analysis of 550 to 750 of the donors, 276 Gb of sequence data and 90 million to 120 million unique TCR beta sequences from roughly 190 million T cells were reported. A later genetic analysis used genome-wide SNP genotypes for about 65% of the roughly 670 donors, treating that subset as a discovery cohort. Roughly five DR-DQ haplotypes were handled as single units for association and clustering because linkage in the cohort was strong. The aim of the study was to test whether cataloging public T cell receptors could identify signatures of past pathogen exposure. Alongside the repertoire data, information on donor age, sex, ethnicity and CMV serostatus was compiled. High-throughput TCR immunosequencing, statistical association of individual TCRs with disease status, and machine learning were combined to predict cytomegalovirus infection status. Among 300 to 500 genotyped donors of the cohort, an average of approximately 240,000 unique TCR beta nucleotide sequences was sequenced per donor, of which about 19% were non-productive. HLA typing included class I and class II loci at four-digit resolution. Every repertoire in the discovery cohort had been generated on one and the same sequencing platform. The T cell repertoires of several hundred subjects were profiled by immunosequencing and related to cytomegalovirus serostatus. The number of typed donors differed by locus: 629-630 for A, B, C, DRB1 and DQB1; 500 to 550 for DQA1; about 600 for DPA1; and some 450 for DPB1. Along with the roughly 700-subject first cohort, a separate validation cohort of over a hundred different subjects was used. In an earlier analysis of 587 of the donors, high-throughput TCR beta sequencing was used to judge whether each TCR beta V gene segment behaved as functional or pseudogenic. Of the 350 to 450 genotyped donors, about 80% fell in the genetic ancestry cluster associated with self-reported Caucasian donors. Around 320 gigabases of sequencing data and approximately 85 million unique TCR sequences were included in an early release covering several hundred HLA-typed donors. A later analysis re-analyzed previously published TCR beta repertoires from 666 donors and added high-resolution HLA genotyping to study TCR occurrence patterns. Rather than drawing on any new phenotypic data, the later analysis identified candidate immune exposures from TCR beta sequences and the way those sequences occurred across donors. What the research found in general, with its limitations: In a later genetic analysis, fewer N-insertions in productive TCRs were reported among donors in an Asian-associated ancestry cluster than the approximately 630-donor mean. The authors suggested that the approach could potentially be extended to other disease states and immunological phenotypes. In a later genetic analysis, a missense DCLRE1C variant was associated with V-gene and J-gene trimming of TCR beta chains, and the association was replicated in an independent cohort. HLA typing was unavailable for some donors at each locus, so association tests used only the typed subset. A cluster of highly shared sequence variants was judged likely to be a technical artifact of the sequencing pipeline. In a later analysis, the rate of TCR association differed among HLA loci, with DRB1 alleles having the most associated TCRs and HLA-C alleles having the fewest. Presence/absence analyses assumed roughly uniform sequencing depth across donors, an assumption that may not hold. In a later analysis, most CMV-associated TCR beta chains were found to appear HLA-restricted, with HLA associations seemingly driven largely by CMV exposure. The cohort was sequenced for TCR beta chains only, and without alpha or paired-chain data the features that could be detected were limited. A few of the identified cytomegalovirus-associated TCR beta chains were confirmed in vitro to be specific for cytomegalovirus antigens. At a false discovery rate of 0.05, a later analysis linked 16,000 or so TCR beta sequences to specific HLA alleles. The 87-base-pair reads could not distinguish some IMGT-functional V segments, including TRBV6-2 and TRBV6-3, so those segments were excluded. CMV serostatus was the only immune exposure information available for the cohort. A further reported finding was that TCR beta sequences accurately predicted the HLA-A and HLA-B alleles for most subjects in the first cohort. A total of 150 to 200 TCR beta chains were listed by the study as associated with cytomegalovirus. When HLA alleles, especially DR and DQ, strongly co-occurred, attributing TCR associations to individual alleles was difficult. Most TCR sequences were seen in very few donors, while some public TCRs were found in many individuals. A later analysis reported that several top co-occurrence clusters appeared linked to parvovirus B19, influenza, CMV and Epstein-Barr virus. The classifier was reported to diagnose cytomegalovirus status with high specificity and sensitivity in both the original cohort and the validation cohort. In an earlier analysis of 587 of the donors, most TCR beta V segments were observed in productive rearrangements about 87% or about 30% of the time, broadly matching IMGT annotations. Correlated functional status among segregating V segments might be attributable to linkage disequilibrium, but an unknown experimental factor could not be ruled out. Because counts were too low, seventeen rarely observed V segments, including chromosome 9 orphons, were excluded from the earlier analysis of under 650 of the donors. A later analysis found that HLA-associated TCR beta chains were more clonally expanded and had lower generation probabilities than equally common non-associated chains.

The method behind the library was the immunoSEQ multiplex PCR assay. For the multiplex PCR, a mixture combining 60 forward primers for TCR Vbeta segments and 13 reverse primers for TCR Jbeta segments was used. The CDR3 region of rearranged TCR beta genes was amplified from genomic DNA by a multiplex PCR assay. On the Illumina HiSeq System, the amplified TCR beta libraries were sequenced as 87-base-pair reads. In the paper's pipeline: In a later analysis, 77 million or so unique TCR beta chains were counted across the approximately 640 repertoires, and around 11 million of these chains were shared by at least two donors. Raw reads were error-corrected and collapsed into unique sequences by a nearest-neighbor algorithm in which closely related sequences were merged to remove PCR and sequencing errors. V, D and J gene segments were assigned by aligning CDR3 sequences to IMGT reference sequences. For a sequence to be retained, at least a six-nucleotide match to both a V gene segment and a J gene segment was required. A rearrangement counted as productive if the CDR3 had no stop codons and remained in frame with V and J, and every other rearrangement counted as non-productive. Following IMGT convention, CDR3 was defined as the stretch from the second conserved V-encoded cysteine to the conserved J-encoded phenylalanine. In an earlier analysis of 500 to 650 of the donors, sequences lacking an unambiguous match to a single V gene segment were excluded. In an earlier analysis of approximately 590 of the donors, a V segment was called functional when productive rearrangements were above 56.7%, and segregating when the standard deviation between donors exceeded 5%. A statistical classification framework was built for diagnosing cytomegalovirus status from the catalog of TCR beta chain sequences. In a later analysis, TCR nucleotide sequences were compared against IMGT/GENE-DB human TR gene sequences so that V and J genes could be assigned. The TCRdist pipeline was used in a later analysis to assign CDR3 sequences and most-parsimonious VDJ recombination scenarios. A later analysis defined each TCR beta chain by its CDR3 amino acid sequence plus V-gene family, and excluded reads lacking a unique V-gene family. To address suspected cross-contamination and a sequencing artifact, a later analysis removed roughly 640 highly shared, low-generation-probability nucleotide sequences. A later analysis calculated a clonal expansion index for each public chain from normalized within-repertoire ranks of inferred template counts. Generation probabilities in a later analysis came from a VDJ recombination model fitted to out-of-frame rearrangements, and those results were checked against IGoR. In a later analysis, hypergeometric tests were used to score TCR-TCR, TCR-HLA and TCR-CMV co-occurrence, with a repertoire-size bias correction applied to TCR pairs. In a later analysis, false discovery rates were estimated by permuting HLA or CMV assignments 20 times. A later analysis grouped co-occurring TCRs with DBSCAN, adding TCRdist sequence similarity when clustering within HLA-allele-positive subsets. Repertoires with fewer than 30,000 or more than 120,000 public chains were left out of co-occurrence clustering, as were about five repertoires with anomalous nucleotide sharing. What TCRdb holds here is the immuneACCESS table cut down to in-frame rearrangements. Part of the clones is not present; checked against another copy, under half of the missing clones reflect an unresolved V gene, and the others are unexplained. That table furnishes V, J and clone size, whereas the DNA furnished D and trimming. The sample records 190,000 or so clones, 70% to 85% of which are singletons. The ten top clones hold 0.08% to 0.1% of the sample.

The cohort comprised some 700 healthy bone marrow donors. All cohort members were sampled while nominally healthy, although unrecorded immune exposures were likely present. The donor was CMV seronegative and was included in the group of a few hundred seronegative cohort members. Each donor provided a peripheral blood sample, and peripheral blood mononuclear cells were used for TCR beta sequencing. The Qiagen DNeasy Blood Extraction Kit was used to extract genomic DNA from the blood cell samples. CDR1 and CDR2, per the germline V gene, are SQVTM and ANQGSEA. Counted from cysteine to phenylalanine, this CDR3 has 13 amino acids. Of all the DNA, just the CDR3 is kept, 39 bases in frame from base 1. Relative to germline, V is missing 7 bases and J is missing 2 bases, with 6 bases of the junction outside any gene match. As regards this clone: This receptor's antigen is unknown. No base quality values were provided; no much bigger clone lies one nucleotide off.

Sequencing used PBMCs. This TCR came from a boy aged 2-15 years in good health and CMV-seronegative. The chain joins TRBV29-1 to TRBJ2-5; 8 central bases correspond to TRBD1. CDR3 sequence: CSADRGGQETQYF. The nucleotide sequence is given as TGCAGCGCCGACAGGGGTGGGCAAGAGACCCAGTACTTC.